This entry concerns a single T cell receptor beta chain. Its antigen is not known. Trimming cost V 5 bases and J 3 bases, with 14 bases left between them. This CDR3 has 14 residues. Germline V gene data show CDR1 as SGHTA and CDR2 as FQGNSA. It was with a sample-barcoded 5' primer and a J-beta primer mix that a second PCR of about 6 to 12 cycles was run. From the 5' RACE reads, TCRdb called clonotypes with MiXCR, one entry per CDR3 protein. The table includes about 760,000 distinct CDR3 sequences, 45% to 70% detected once. The data were taken from a study of blood T cells in healthy people across ages. Regarding the study as a whole: Higher diversity, along with more naive CD4+ cells, distinguished long-lived donors from aged donors.

The study drew donors from healthy Caucasian individuals in Russia aged roughly 6 to 100. Samples each had at least 5 micrograms of total RNA extracted. Material: blood. The TCR originated in a man aged 40-49 years in good health. J is TRBJ2-7 and V is TRBV7-2, with D possibly matching TRBD1 (5 bases). The CDR3 coding sequence is TGTGCCAGCAGCCTCAGGGTCAACCTCTACGAGCAGTACTTC. Its protein is CASSLRVNLYEQYF. Looking up the rest from reference TRBV7-2 and TRBJ2-7 gives the full variable domain: GAGVSQSPSNKVTEKGKDVELRCDPISGHTALYWYRQSLGQGLEFLIYFQGNSAPDKSGLPSDRFSAERTGGSVSTLTIQRTQQEDSAVYLCASSLRVNLYEQYFGPGTRLTVT.